Presented here are 21 T cell receptor beta chains from one specimen sequenced in a study of molecular identifiers for immune sequencing clone quantification. TCRdb fed the PCR reads into MiXCR, producing one record per CDR3 protein. Found here are 90,000 or so distinct CDR3 sequences, 21% of them singletons; the top ten hold 1% to 1.2%. The sample was naive CD8+ T cells from blood, with Jurkat cell RNA spiked in. The subset denotes: FACS-sorted CD8+CD4-CCR7+CD45RA+ naive T cells. These receptors were taken from a human donor in good health. Some libraries in this study had Jurkat cell RNA spiked in.

This clonotype was picked up many times. The chain employs TRBV4-3 and TRBJ2-5, with 10 bases that match TRBD1. The germline gives CDR1 LGHNA, CDR2 YSLEER. This CDR3 contains 17 residues. V shed 4 bases and J 0 bases; nucleotides not matched to a gene: 8. CDR3 residues: CASSLRGQGEYQETQYF. The DNA for the CDR3 is TGCGCCAGCAGCCTCCGTGGACAGGGGGAGTACCAAGAGACCCAGTACTTC.

This rearrangement joins TRBV7-9 to TRBJ2-7, with 7 bases identical to TRBD2. Per germline, CDR1 SEHNR and CDR2 FQNEAQ (reference sequence). Germline trimming cut 5 bases from V and 5 bases from J; bases unmatched to any gene: 18. The CDR3 covers 17 residues. CDR3 bases: TGTGCCAGCAGCCCGGCGGGCCCAGGACTAGAAAGCCACGAGCAGTACTTC. Protein sequence: CASSPAGPGLESHEQYF.

This clonotype was observed a handful of times. The chain joins TRBV27 to TRBJ1-1, with a weak D call TRBD1 (6 bases). CDR3 length equals 15 residues. V was clipped by 1 base and J by 8 bases, with 17 bases between them. The germline V gene encodes CDR1 MNHEY and CDR2 SMNVEV (reference sequence). CDR3 nucleotides: TGTGCCAGCAGTTTATTGGGGGGGCTTGGGAGAGAAGCTTTCTTT. Translating gives CASSLLGGLGREAFF.

This clonotype was seen many times. The CDR3 is CASSQDSGRNTEAFF. CDR3 sequence (DNA): TGCGCCAGCAGCCAAGATAGTGGCAGAAACACTGAAGCTTTCTTT. V usage is TRBV4-1 and J usage is TRBJ1-1; D uncertain. The CDR3 has 15 residues. V was pared by 0 bases and J by 2 bases, with 10 bases between. Per the germline V gene, CDR1 is MGHRA and CDR2 is YSYEKL.

A note on this clonotype: Possible read error: a much larger clone is one base away. V gene TRBV5-1 combines with J gene TRBJ1-1; 7 nucleotides line up with TRBD1. The CDR3 length is 13 residues. In germline, CDR1 is SGHRS, CDR2 YFSETQ. The CDR3 loop is CTSSLAGGTEAFF. The DNA of the CDR3 is TGCACCAGCAGCTTGGCAGGGGGCACTGAAGCTTTCTTT.

This clonotype showed up many times. V gene TRBV6-2 or TRBV6-3 combines with J gene TRBJ1-1, with 8 positions matching TRBD1. This CDR3 is built from 17 residues. The V gene end was trimmed by 5 bases and the J gene end by 0 bases; junction bases not matched to a gene: 11. Germline loops: CDR1 MNHEY, CDR2 SVGEGT. The CDR3 region has the DNA TGTGCCAGCAGTGCGCGACAGGGGATGGGGTTGAACACTGAAGCTTTCTTT. It translates to CASSARQGMGLNTEAFF.

The V gene is TRBV28, the J gene TRBJ2-1; TRBD2 agrees at 13 bases. V lost 5 bases to trimming and J lost 8 bases; unmatched junction nucleotides: 6. This CDR3 spans 15 amino acids. Germline V gene lookup returns CDR1 MDHEN and CDR2 SYDVKM. CDR3 sequence (DNA): TGTGCCAGCAGTATCGCAGGACTAGCGGGAGATGAGCAGTTCTTC. This sequence encodes CASSIAGLAGDEQFF.

This clonotype appeared many times. V is TRBV5-1 and J is TRBJ2-7; unclear D gene. The CDR3 runs 13 residues. Trimming removed 0 bases at V and 4 bases at J, with 8 bases between. CDR1 is SGHRS, CDR2 YFSETQ, per germline. CDR3 sequence: CASSLALDYEQYF. The CDR3 coding sequence is TGCGCCAGCAGCTTGGCCTTAGATTACGAGCAGTACTTC.

This clonotype was recorded once. A clone one base away is much larger, so this may be a read error. The rearrangement joins TRBV29-1 to TRBJ2-7, with 8 bases that match TRBD1. Germline loops: CDR1 SQVTM, CDR2 ANQGSEA. CDR3 length equals 16 residues. CDR3 bases: TGCTGCGTTGTGGGGCAGGGGGCCTACGGTGGGTTCGAGCAGTACTTC. Translated, it gives CCVVGQGAYGGFEQYF.

This clonotype was counted only a few times. The chain links TRBV30 to TRBJ1-6, with D uncertain. There are 15 residues in the CDR3. Germline V lookup: CDR1 GTSNPN, CDR2 SVGIG (reference sequence). V gave up 3 bases and J gave up 4 bases, with 13 bases separating them. This CDR3 is CAWRASEKYNSPLHF. CDR3 DNA: TGTGCCTGGAGAGCCTCCGAGAAGTATAATTCACCCCTCCACTTT.

This clonotype was found many times. The J gene is TRBJ2-7, the V gene TRBV7-2; D is unclear. Between the trimmed V and J ends, which lost 2 bases and 3 bases, there was a span of 5 bases. CDR3 size: 12 residues. The germline gives CDR1 SGHTA, CDR2 FQGNSA. CDR3 sequence (DNA): TGTGCCAGCAGCTTAACCAGCTACGAGCAGTACTTC. It codes for CASSLTSYEQYF.

This clonotype turned up a few times. The chain has TRBV19 and TRBJ2-7; D might be TRBD1 (5 bases). The V end lost 1 base, the J end lost 4 bases, and 11 bases lay between the germline ends. The CDR3 runs 14 residues. The germline V gene has CDR1 LNHDA and CDR2 SQIVND (reference sequence). CDR3 loop: CASSIAGRVYEQYF. The CDR3 DNA reads TGTGCCAGTAGTATAGCGGGCAGGGTGTACGAGCAGTACTTC.

This clonotype appeared a few times. This sequence joins TRBV21-1 and TRBJ2-5. TRBV21-1 represents a pseudogene. This CDR3 comprises 14 residues. CDR3 coding DNA: TGTGCCAGCAGGAAAAGAGTAGATTTCGAGACCCAGTACTTC. Translated: CASRKRVDFETQYF.

The chain combines TRBV28 with TRBJ2-2; possibly TRBD1 for D (6 bases). The ends were cut back, 8 bases at V and 5 bases at J, with 15 bases in the middle. The germline V gene has CDR1 MDHEN and CDR2 SYDVKM. This CDR3 comprises 14 residues. This CDR3 is CASEGQTSTGELFF. CDR3 in DNA: TGTGCCAGCGAAGGACAGACCTCGACCGGGGAGCTGTTTTTT.

This clonotype appeared a few times. The chain links TRBV7-7 to TRBJ2-1, with D perhaps TRBD1 or TRBD2 (5 bases each). The germline V gene encodes CDR1 SSHAT and CDR2 FNYEAQ (reference sequence). Deletions cut 1 base from V and 6 bases from J, with 10 bases between. The CDR3 has 14 residues. The DNA for the CDR3 is TGTGCCAGCAGCTTAGGGGACCAGGGCAATGAGCAGTTCTTC. Translated, it gives CASSLGDQGNEQFF. Combining the CDR3 with reference TRBV7-7 and TRBJ2-1 gives the whole variable domain GAGVSQSPRYKVTKRGQDVTLRCDPISSHATLYWYQQALGQGPEFLTYFNYEAQPDKSGLPSDRFSAERPEGSISTLTIQRTEQRDSAMYRCASSLGDQGNEQFFGPGTRLTVL.

This clonotype occurred a few times. J is TRBJ2-7 and V is TRBV7-9; 9 bases are a match to TRBD1. The V segment lost 7 bases and the J segment 2 bases; nucleotides outside the gene matches: 9. The germline gives CDR1 SEHNR, CDR2 FQNEAQ (reference sequence). CDR3 length equals 15 residues. The CDR3 protein is CASIKGGTGPYEQYF. The DNA for the CDR3 is TGTGCCAGCATCAAAGGGGGGACAGGGCCCTACGAGCAGTACTTC.

The rearrangement links TRBV5-6 to TRBJ2-7, with TRBD2 matching over 7 bases. This CDR3 is built from 15 residues. The V gene end was trimmed by 0 bases and the J gene end by 0 bases; junction bases not matched to a gene: 3. CDR1 is SGHDT and CDR2 is YYEEEE in the germline V gene. DNA of the CDR3: TGTGCCAGCAGCTTGGGCGGGAGCAACTCCTACGAGCAGTACTTC. Its translation: CASSLGGSNSYEQYF.

This clonotype has at least ten counts. V usage is TRBV29-1 and J usage is TRBJ2-2; 11 nucleotides agree with TRBD2. Germline lookup yields CDR1 SQVTM and CDR2 ANQGSEA. The CDR3 runs 13 residues. Trimming removed 7 bases from V and 9 bases from J; junction bases left unmatched: 7. The CDR3 protein is CSATSGSFRELFF. The CDR3 nucleotides read TGCAGCGCTACTAGCGGGAGTTTCCGGGAGCTGTTTTTT.

This clonotype was counted many times. The chain's CDR3 is CASSQYTDTQYF. CDR3 nucleotides: TGTGCCAGCAGTCAATACACAGATACGCAGTATTTT. V gene TRBV6-2 or TRBV6-3 combines with J gene TRBJ2-3; D gene unclear. CDR3 length equals 12 residues. Trimming removed 5 bases from V and 2 bases from J, with 5 bases in between. Germline V gene sequence: CDR1 MNHEY, CDR2 SVGEGT.

This clonotype was seen at least ten times. The chain has TRBV6-6 and TRBJ2-3; no definite D call. The CDR3 is made up of 14 amino acids. From germline, CDR1 is MNHNY and CDR2 SVGAGI (reference sequence). Trimming shortened V by 2 bases and J by 2 bases, and 8 bases separated the two germline ends. Here the CDR3 reads CASSYTSPTDTQYF. The CDR3, as DNA: TGTGCCAGCAGTTACACTTCCCCCACAGATACGCAGTATTTT.

A remark on this clonotype: A read error may be the cause here, since a much bigger clone is one base away. V gene TRBV6-2 or TRBV6-3 combines with J gene TRBJ2-3, with 8 bases fitting TRBD2. This CDR3 is built from 16 residues. The germline V gene has CDR1 MNHEY and CDR2 SVGEGT. V dropped 3 bases and J dropped 4; count of bases not matched to a gene: 9. The chain's CDR3 is CASSYRLAGVADTQYF. As DNA, the CDR3 is TGTGCCAGCAGTTATCGTCTAGCGGGCGTCGCAGATACGCAGTATTTT.